The rows below give T cell receptor beta chains drawn from one sample of a study of blood T cell repertoires in COVID-19. The assay was immunoSEQ multiplex PCR, and TCRdb's table has in-frame clones only and misses some. The repertoire holds roughly 150,000 clones, approximately 91% seen once, with about 2% in the top ten. Sequenced sample: peripheral blood. These receptor sequences come from a young man with acute or convalescent COVID-19. Both conserved end residues are part of each CDR3. D genes are given only for firm matches. Size is stated for part of the rows, as once, few or many counts, or as a class when the clone is expanded.

TRBD1,-,16,TRBJ1-1,TRBV7-9,CASSSGGYRGNTEAFF,TGTGCCAGCAGCTCAGGGGGGTACCGTGGGAACACTGAAGCTTTCTTT
-,-,12,TRBJ1-6,TRBV14,CASSQSNSPLHF,TGTGCCAGCAGCCAGAGTAATTCACCCCTCCACTTT
TRBD2,-,16,TRBJ2-1,TRBV18,CASSPLTSVEYNEQFF,TGTGCCAGCTCACCTTTAACTAGCGTAGAATACAATGAGCAGTTCTTC
-,-,12,TRBJ1-5,TRBV29-1,CSVGGSNQPQHF,TGCAGCGTTGGAGGGAGCAATCAGCCCCAGCATTTT
-,-,17,TRBJ2-1,TRBV25-1,CASSEFLQWATYNEQFF,TGTGCCAGCAGTGAATTTCTTCAGTGGGCTACCTACAATGAGCAGTTCTTC
TRBD1,-,18,TRBJ1-2,TRBV6-1,CASSEDGDRGLGDYGYTF,TGTGCCAGCAGTGAGGATGGGGACAGGGGACTGGGGGACTATGGCTACACCTTC
TRBD1,few,14,TRBJ1-1,TRBV3-1/TRBV3-2,CASSHRQGNTEAFF,TGTGCCAGCAGCCATCGACAGGGGAACACTGAAGCTTTCTTT
-,-,17,TRBJ2-3,TRBV5-5,CASSFSTSGTSTDTQYF,TGTGCCAGCAGCTTTAGTACTTCGGGGACTAGCACAGATACGCAGTATTTT
-,-,14,TRBJ2-7,TRBV5-1,CASSLVAKPYEQYF,TGCGCCAGCAGCTTGGTAGCCAAACCCTACGAGCAGTACTTC
TRBD1,-,13,TRBJ1-2,TRBV5-1,CASSIDRGYGYTF,TGCGCCAGCAGCATAGACAGGGGCTATGGCTACACCTTC
-,-,16,TRBJ2-2,TRBV5-1,CASSLRVADNTGELFF,TGCGCCAGCAGCTTGAGGGTAGCGGACAACACCGGGGAGCTGTTTTTT
-,-,14,TRBJ1-4,TRBV12-5,CASAPTVLNEKLFF,TGTGCTAGTGCCCCAACAGTACTTAATGAAAAACTGTTTTTT
TRBD1,-,18,TRBJ2-1,TRBV11-2,CASSFPPWDRDMDNEQFF,TGTGCCAGCAGCTTCCCACCCTGGGACAGGGACATGGACAATGAGCAGTTCTTC
-,-,14,TRBJ1-5,TRBV27,CASSAFIYNQPQHF,TGTGCCAGCAGTGCGTTTATTTACAATCAGCCCCAGCATTTT
-,-,13,TRBJ2-7,TRBV27,CASSLPYPGEQYF,TGTGCCAGCAGTTTACCTTACCCGGGCGAGCAGTACTTC
-,once,15,TRBJ2-3,TRBV14,CASSQLGQSTDTQYF,TGTGCCAGCAGCCAACTTGGACAGAGCACAGATACGCAGTATTTT
TRBD2,-,15,TRBJ2-5,TRBV27,CASSLGGGSQETQYF,TGTGCCAGCAGTTTAGGCGGGGGGTCCCAAGAGACCCAGTACTTC
TRBD1,-,14,TRBJ1-5,TRBV27,CASSYQTGGQPQHF,TGTGCCAGCAGTTACCAGACAGGGGGTCAGCCCCAGCATTTT
-,-,17,TRBJ2-1,TRBV15,CATLPGHGLPTYNEQFF,TGTGCCACCCTTCCGGGACACGGTCTTCCAACCTACAATGAGCAGTTCTTC
-,-,15,TRBJ1-2,TRBV5-1,CASSIPGAHEYGYTF,TGCGCCAGCAGCATACCTGGGGCCCACGAATATGGCTACACCTTC
TRBD1,-,14,TRBJ2-7,TRBV6-5,CASSYRTGNYEQYF,TGTGCCAGCAGTTACCGGACAGGGAACTACGAGCAGTACTTC
-,-,10,TRBJ2-5,TRBV20-1,CSAGVETQYF,TGCAGTGCAGGGGTAGAGACCCAGTACTTC
TRBD1,-,13,TRBJ1-2,TRBV27,CASSRGTDMASTF,TGTGCCAGCAGTAGGGGGACAGATATGGCTAGTACCTTC
-,-,12,TRBJ1-1,TRBV6-5,CASSRANTEAFF,TGTGCCAGCTCCAGGGCGAACACTGAAGCTTTCTTT
TRBD1,-,15,TRBJ2-1,TRBV27,CASSGDRGNYNEQFF,TGTGCCAGCAGCGGGGACAGGGGGAATTACAATGAGCAGTTCTTC
-,once,13,TRBJ1-5,TRBV6-1,CASSEHTNQPQHF,TGTGCCAGCAGTGAACACACCAATCAGCCCCAGCATTTT
TRBD1,-,14,TRBJ2-5,TRBV10-3,CAIRGDRRTETQYF,TGTGCCATCAGAGGGGACAGGAGGACGGAGACCCAGTACTTC
-,-,14,TRBJ2-1,TRBV6-6,CASTPGAERTEQFF,TGTGCCAGCACCCCAGGAGCGGAGAGGACCGAGCAGTTCTTC
TRBD1,few,16,TRBJ1-2,TRBV9,CASSTSSGQALNGYTF,TGTGCCAGCAGCACCTCATCCGGACAGGCCCTTAATGGCTACACCTTC
-,once,14,TRBJ1-2,TRBV18,CASSLQGNGAGYTF,TGTGCCAGCTCGCTACAGGGTAATGGTGCTGGCTACACCTTC
TRBD1,-,16,TRBJ2-2,TRBV24-1,CATSDTRQGNTGELFF,TGTGCCACCAGTGACACAAGACAGGGGAACACCGGGGAGCTGTTTTTT
-,-,16,TRBJ1-3,TRBV5-6,CASSLAGGWSGNTIYF,TGTGCCAGCAGCTTGGCTGGGGGCTGGTCTGGAAACACCATATATTTT
-,-,18,TRBJ2-7,TRBV13,CASSLRPKGEGRSYEQYF,TGTGCCAGCAGCTTACGCCCTAAGGGGGAAGGAAGATCCTACGAGCAGTACTTC
-,-,14,TRBJ1-1,TRBV30,CAWTTGAKNTEAFF,TGTGCCTGGACGACAGGAGCTAAGAACACTGAAGCTTTCTTT
TRBD1,-,12,TRBJ2-1,TRBV6-6,CASRTGADEQFF,TGTGCCAGCAGAACAGGGGCCGATGAGCAGTTCTTC
-,-,17,TRBJ2-3,TRBV3-1/TRBV3-2,CASRARGRSSSTDTQYF,TGTGCCAGCAGGGCAAGGGGCCGGTCTTCTAGCACAGATACGCAGTATTTT
TRBD1,-,15,TRBJ1-1,TRBV4-1,CASSQHGTGARQAFF,TGCGCCAGCAGCCAACACGGGACAGGAGCTAGACAAGCTTTCTTT
TRBD2,-,17,TRBJ2-3,TRBV6-1,CASSEAIAGGYTDTQYF,TGTGCCAGCAGTGAAGCTATAGCGGGAGGATACACAGATACGCAGTATTTT
-,-,16,TRBJ2-1,TRBV7-9,CASSLSPLETYNEQFF,TGTGCCAGCAGCTTATCCCCCCTAGAGACTTACAATGAGCAGTTCTTC
TRBD2,-,15,TRBJ2-5,TRBV24-1,CATSSASGIEETQYF,TGTGCCACCAGTTCGGCTAGCGGAATCGAAGAGACCCAGTACTTC
-,-,16,TRBJ1-5,TRBV4-2,CASSQVGTGNIQPQHF,TGTGCCAGCAGCCAGGTTGGTACGGGTAACATTCAGCCCCAGCATTTT
TRBD1,-,15,TRBJ1-1,TRBV23-1,CASTSGGTGVTEAFF,TGCGCCAGCACCTCAGGGGGTACAGGGGTCACTGAAGCTTTCTTT
-,once,14,TRBJ1-1,TRBV5-6,CASSLTTMNTEAFF,TGTGCCAGCAGCCTCACAACAATGAACACTGAAGCTTTCTTT
-,-,14,TRBJ1-6,TRBV5-5,CASRSTGSNSPLHF,TGTGCCAGCAGATCGACAGGCTCCAATTCACCCCTCCACTTT
TRBD2,-,16,TRBJ2-7,TRBV4-2,CASSQDMVLAEYEQYF,TGTGCCAGCAGCCAAGATATGGTTCTAGCGGAGTACGAGCAGTACTTC
-,-,12,TRBJ1-1,TRBV29-1,CSVEGAEREAFF,TGCAGCGTTGAAGGAGCGGAGCGGGAAGCTTTCTTT
-,once,14,TRBJ1-2,TRBV29-1,CSVYGRSGVYGYTF,TGCAGCGTTTATGGGAGGTCGGGGGTCTATGGCTACACCTTC
TRBD1,-,13,TRBJ2-3,TRBV6-2/TRBV6-3,CASSYYPGQNLHF,TGTGCCAGCAGTTATTACCCGGGACAGAACTTACATTTT
-,-,14,TRBJ2-1,TRBV25-1,CASSLGLVVNEQFF,TGTGCCAGCAGTCTCGGACTTGTCGTTAATGAGCAGTTCTTC
-,-,14,TRBJ1-2,TRBV7-9,CASTAGGKSVGYTF,TGTGCCAGCACGGCCGGGGGGAAAAGTGTGGGCTACACCTTC
TRBD1,-,13,TRBJ1-1,TRBV12-3/TRBV12-4,CASRQDRVTEAFF,TGTGCCAGCAGGCAGGACAGGGTTACTGAAGCTTTCTTT
-,-,16,TRBJ2-3,TRBV5-6,CASSFAPSSTKDTQYF,TGTGCCAGCAGCTTTGCGCCTAGCTCAACAAAGGATACGCAGTATTTT
TRBD1,-,14,TRBJ1-1,TRBV19,CASSIGDRATEAFF,TGTGCCAGTAGTATAGGGGACAGGGCCACTGAAGCTTTCTTT
-,-,15,TRBJ2-5,TRBV5-4,CASSLGGKTAETQYF,TGTGCCAGCAGCTTAGGAGGGAAAACGGCAGAGACCCAGTACTTC
TRBD2,-,15,TRBJ2-1,TRBV24-1,CATSSPREGLHEQFF,TGTGCCACCAGTTCCCCCCGGGAGGGCCTCCATGAGCAGTTCTTC
TRBD2,-,19,TRBJ2-3,TRBV4-1,CASSQVGGYGLASTDTQYF,TGCGCCAGCAGCCAAGTAGGGGGGTACGGACTAGCGTCTACAGATACGCAGTATTTT
TRBD1,-,15,TRBJ2-1,TRBV27,CASSTRDRASDEQFF,TGTGCCAGCAGTACCAGGGACAGGGCTAGCGATGAGCAGTTCTTC
-,-,13,TRBJ1-1,TRBV27,CASSPSNPSITFF,TGTGCCAGCAGTCCATCAAATCCTTCTATAACTTTCTTT
-,-,11,TRBJ1-1,TRBV10-3,CAIRTDTEAFF,TGTGCCATCAGGACAGACACTGAAGCTTTCTTT
-,-,14,TRBJ1-6,TRBV7-2,CASSPQGFGSPLHF,TGTGCCAGCAGCCCCCAGGGGTTCGGCTCACCCCTCCACTTT